Listed below are T cell receptor beta chains from one sample, sequenced in a study of shared clonotypes between healthy human individuals. Here immunoSEQ multiplex PCR was the method, and the copy in TCRdb shows in-frame clones only, minus some. The repertoire holds approximately 1,500,000 clones, with approximately 98% as singletons. The sample consisted of naive CD4+ T cells sorted from blood. The receptors shown here come from a man aged 30 to 39 in good health. Both conserved end residues are part of each CDR3. The order of the fields is J gene, clone size, D gene, V gene, CDR3 protein, CDR3 DNA. A D gene is named only where the DNA matches it firmly. Clone size, where shown, is once, few, many, or a class for clones that have expanded.

TRBJ2-7,.,.,TRBV18,CASSPLTGTPYEQYF,TGTGCCAGCTCACCACTCACAGGGACCCCCTACGAGCAGTACTTC
TRBJ1-2,.,.,TRBV28,CASRGTGLWGYTF,TGTGCCAGCAGGGGGACCGGCTTGTGGGGCTACACCTTC
TRBJ2-1,.,TRBD2,TRBV11-2,CASSSLAGRYNEQFF,TGTGCCAGCAGCTCACTAGCGGGCAGATACAATGAGCAGTTCTTC
TRBJ1-2,.,.,TRBV28,CASSLSRNYGYTF,TGTGCCAGCAGTTTGAGTCGGAACTATGGCTACACCTTC
TRBJ2-3,.,.,TRBV4-3,CASSQELLNTDTQYF,TGCGCCAGCAGCCAAGAACTTCTTAACACAGATACGCAGTATTTT
TRBJ2-1,.,.,TRBV20-1,CSARLRNEQFF,TGCAGTGCAAGGCTCCGAAATGAGCAGTTCTTC
TRBJ1-1,.,.,TRBV29-1,CSVEVRNTEAFF,TGCAGCGTTGAAGTTCGGAACACTGAAGCTTTCTTT
TRBJ2-7,.,TRBD1,TRBV6-9,CASSRDREKEQYF,TGTGCCAGCAGCCGGGACAGGGAGAAAGAGCAGTACTTC
TRBJ1-2,.,TRBD1,TRBV29-1,CSVTPRQGWAGYTF,TGCAGCGTTACACCTCGACAGGGATGGGCTGGCTACACCTTC
TRBJ2-3,.,.,TRBV7-9,CASSLSLGWGAPTDTQYF,TGTGCCAGCAGCTTAAGCCTGGGTTGGGGAGCACCCACAGATACGCAGTATTTT
TRBJ2-2,once,.,TRBV9,CASSVDGGSSTGELFF,TGTGCCAGCAGCGTAGATGGTGGGAGCAGCACCGGGGAGCTGTTTTTT
TRBJ2-1,.,.,TRBV19,CASRWGTTDRNEQFF,TGTGCCAGTAGATGGGGGACCACGGACCGGAATGAGCAGTTCTTC
TRBJ2-7,.,.,TRBV18,CASSRTTGTIYEQYF,TGTGCCAGCTCACGAACAACCGGGACAATCTACGAGCAGTACTTC
TRBJ2-1,.,.,TRBV14,CASSALAGAVEGEQFF,TGTGCCAGCAGCGCCCTCGCAGGGGCCGTTGAGGGTGAGCAGTTCTTC
TRBJ2-7,.,TRBD1,TRBV5-1,CASSRDRGNYEQYF,TGCGCCAGCTCCCGGGACAGGGGAAATTACGAGCAGTACTTC
TRBJ1-4,.,.,TRBV5-6,CASSLGGVRSNEKLFF,TGTGCCAGCAGCTTGGGCGGGGTACGGAGCAATGAAAAACTGTTTTTT
TRBJ1-5,.,.,TRBV5-5,CASSGDTGINQPQHF,TGTGCCAGCAGCGGGGACACAGGGATCAATCAGCCCCAGCATTTT
TRBJ2-2,.,.,TRBV9,CASSVAGSTGELFF,TGTGCCAGCAGCGTAGCGGGGAGCACCGGGGAGCTGTTTTTT
TRBJ2-5,once,TRBD2,TRBV23-1,CASRPPRAGDGETQYF,TGCGCCAGCCGTCCGCCTAGGGCGGGGGACGGTGAGACCCAGTACTTC
TRBJ1-5,.,.,TRBV29-1,CSVAGFNQPQHF,TGCAGCGTTGCAGGGTTCAATCAGCCCCAGCATTTT
TRBJ1-4,.,.,TRBV4-1,CASSNIVTRGPNEKLFF,TGCGCCAGCAGCAACATTGTGACCCGGGGCCCTAATGAAAAACTGTTTTTT
TRBJ2-3,.,TRBD1,TRBV2,CASRRDRGYTDTQYF,TGTGCCAGCAGAAGGGACAGGGGATACACAGATACGCAGTATTTT
TRBJ2-7,.,.,TRBV11-2,CASRRSLYEQYF,TGTGCCAGCAGGCGCAGTTTATACGAGCAGTACTTC
TRBJ2-1,once,TRBD1,TRBV5-6,CASSSRGRTHRNEQFF,TGTGCCAGCAGCTCCAGGGGGCGAACACATAGGAATGAGCAGTTCTTC